The clone carrying this TCR beta chain has more than one count but fewer than ten. This sample stems from a study of T cells in Graves' hyperthyroidism and ophthalmopathy. Amplified regions were TCR beta CDR3 sequences from RNA transcripts. First-round RT-PCR targeting the TCR CDR3 was performed with the HTBI primer set. TCRdb used MiXCR to reprocess the multiplex PCR reads, holding one entry per CDR3 protein. The table records 250,000 to 300,000 distinct CDR3 sequences, about 14% of them present only once. The sequenced sample was blood. The TCR was taken from a woman between 35 and 50 years old with Graves' hyperthyroidism that later progressed to Graves' ophthalmopathy.

This CDR3 reads CASSFRLASPYEQYF. CDR3 coding DNA: TGTGCCAGCAGTTTCCGGCTAGCGAGTCCGTACGAGCAGTACTTC. The chain joins TRBV12-3 or TRBV12-4 to TRBJ2-7; maybe TRBD2 (6 bases). The V and J ends lost 3 bases and 4 bases respectively, with 16 bases between them. CDR3 length: 15 amino acids.